This T cell receptor (beta chain) originates from a study of regulatory T cells in long-lasting Graves disease. Arm-PCR of CDR3 regions and iRepertoire HTBI primers were used to build TCR beta libraries. One entry per CDR3 protein results from TCRdb running MiXCR on the multiplex PCR reads. Among 400,000 to 550,000 distinct CDR3 sequences, less than 20% were seen once, and the ten largest hold roughly 23%. The CDR3 has 16 amino acids. The V and J ends lost 2 bases and 3 bases, in that order; junction bases with no gene match: 9. The germline gives CDR1 GTSNPN, CDR2 SVGIG (reference sequence). Indicated time point: newly diagnosed GD, antithyroid drugs for less than 3 months. PBMC-derived RNA was used for the TCR library. These same records also appear under a second study, on T cells in Graves' hyperthyroidism and ophthalmopathy. From that study: Among thyroid clonotypes expanded above 0.001, most also appeared in blood.

The starting material was peripheral blood mononuclear cells (PBMCs), obtained at new diagnosis, from a patient treated with antithyroid drugs. The clonotype comes from a woman aged 18 to 35 with Graves disease. The chain uses TRBV30 and TRBJ2-7, with TRBD2 identical over 11 bases. CDR3 protein: CAWSSLLAGGYYEQYF. The CDR3 DNA sequence: TGTGCCTGGAGTTCTCTTCTAGCGGGAGGTTACTACGAGCAGTACTTC.